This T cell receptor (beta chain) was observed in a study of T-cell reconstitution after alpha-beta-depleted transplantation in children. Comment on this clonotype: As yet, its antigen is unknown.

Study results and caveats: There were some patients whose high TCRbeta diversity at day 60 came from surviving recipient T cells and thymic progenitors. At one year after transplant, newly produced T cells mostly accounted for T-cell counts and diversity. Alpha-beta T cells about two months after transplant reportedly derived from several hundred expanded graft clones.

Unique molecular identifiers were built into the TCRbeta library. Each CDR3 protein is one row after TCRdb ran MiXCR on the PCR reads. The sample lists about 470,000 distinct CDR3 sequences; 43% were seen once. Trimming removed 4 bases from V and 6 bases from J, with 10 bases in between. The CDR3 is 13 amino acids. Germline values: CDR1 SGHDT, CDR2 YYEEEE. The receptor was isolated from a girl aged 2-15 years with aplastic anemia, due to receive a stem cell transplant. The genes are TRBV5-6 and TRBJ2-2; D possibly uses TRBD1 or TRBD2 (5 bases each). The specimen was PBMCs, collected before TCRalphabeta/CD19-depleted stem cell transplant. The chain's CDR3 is CASSLGRAGELFF. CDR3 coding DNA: TGTGCCAGCAGCCTGGGGCGGGCCGGGGAGCTGTTTTTT.